The clone carrying this T cell receptor (beta chain) showed up just once. Its specificity is unknown. An Oncomine TCR Beta short-read assay was used to sequence the DNA from cultured CD4+ T cells. TCRdb re-called the PCR reads with MiXCR, one entry per CDR3 protein. This table has approximately 3,200 distinct CDR3 sequences, more than 20% appearing once. Specified treatment: approximately 10-day PBMC culture with coronavirus spike peptide pools or control peptides (ViraFEST assay). The sample belongs to a study of vaccination and CD4 T cells after COVID-19. Turning to the study itself: Convalescent patients had positive nasal swab PCR results for SARS-CoV-2. Disease was mild in several and severe in one.

This CDR3 spans 13 amino acids. CDR1 is KGHDR, CDR2 SFDVKD, per germline. The germline V and J ends were trimmed by 6 bases and 8 bases, with 15 bases remaining between them. The chain couples TRBV24-1 to TRBJ1-2; D is perhaps TRBD1 (6 bases). The sequence came from a human donor who had recovered from COVID-19. Material: CD4+ T cells from blood, cultured in vitro, obtained after SARS-CoV-2 vaccination. CDR3 coding DNA: TGTGCCACCAGTCGGGGGGCAGGGGAGGGCTACACCTTC. Its protein product is CATSRGAGEGYTF.